Each of the 21 T cell receptor beta chains below was sequenced from the same sample in a study of blood T cell repertoires in COVID-19. The data were produced by immunoSEQ multiplex PCR, yet TCRdb's version contains in-frame clones alone and is incomplete. The sample contains some 250,000 clones, about 73% of which appear only once. Sequenced: peripheral blood. These receptors originate from an elderly woman with acute or convalescent COVID-19.

The V and J genes are TRBV15 and TRBJ2-2, with D possibly matching TRBD1 (6 bases). V was pared by 0 bases and J by 3 bases, with 8 bases between. The CDR3 sequence is 15 residues long. Germline V gene data show CDR1 as LNHNV and CDR2 as YYDKDF (reference sequence). CDR3 region: CATSRDPGDTGELFF. In nucleotides, the CDR3 is TGTGCCACCAGCAGAGATCCAGGGGACACCGGGGAGCTGTTTTTT.

The DNA for the CDR3 is TGTGCCAGCAGCTCCTCAGGGGCCAATAATTCACCCCTCCACTTT. This sequence encodes CASSSSGANNSPLHF. The chain has TRBV5-6 and TRBJ1-6; the D gene is possibly TRBD1 (6 bases). Germline loops: CDR1 SGHDT, CDR2 YYEEEE. Trimming pared 3 bases from V and 5 bases from J, leaving 12 bases between. CDR3 length: 15 residues.

There are a few counts of this clone. The rearrangement joins TRBV5-1 to TRBJ2-7, with 9 bases lining up with TRBD1. This CDR3 spans 15 amino acids. J gave up 4 bases and V 0 bases, and 5 bases lay outside the gene matches. Germline lookup yields CDR1 SGHRS and CDR2 YFSETQ. CDR3 protein: CASSLGGTGWYEQYF. The CDR3 coding sequence is TGCGCCAGCAGCTTGGGTGGGACAGGGTGGTACGAGCAGTACTTC.

This chain links TRBV7-2 with TRBJ2-3, with no clear D. The CDR3 sequence is 12 residues long. V lost 4 bases and J lost 2, with 4 bases in between. CDR1 is SGHTA, CDR2 FQGNSA, per germline. In DNA, the CDR3 is TGTGCCAGCAGCTCCAACACAGATACGCAGTATTTT. This gives the protein CASSSNTDTQYF.

The chain joins TRBV19 to TRBJ1-5; D gene unclear. The CDR3 spans 15 residues. V dropped 3 bases and J dropped 7 bases, with 16 bases sitting between them. Germline values: CDR1 LNHDA, CDR2 SQIVND (reference sequence). CDR3 sequence: CASSIWSGRGQPQHF. The CDR3 DNA follows: TGTGCCAGTAGTATTTGGTCAGGCCGTGGACAGCCCCAGCATTTT.

This chain connects TRBV5-1 to TRBJ2-1, with D possibly matching TRBD1 (5 bases). The V end lost 1 base, the J end lost 7 bases, and 15 bases lay between the germline ends. The germline V gene encodes CDR1 SGHRS and CDR2 YFSETQ. The CDR3 spans 15 residues. Here the CDR3 reads CASSLYVGAANEQFF. The DNA of the CDR3 is TGCGCCAGCAGCTTGTACGTTGGGGCGGCGAATGAGCAGTTCTTC.

The chain has TRBV6-1 and TRBJ2-2, with D maybe TRBD1 (6 bases). Germline-derived CDR1 and CDR2 are MNHNS and SASEGT. V was pared by 4 bases and J by 5 bases, with 17 bases between. The CDR3 is 16 residues long. In DNA form, the CDR3 reads TGTGCCAGCAGTGGCCAGGGGCGCTTGAAAACCGGGGAGCTGTTTTTT. Protein sequence: CASSGQGRLKTGELFF.

V gene TRBV7-9 combines with J gene TRBJ2-7, with D perhaps matching TRBD2 (6 bases). CDR1 is SEHNR and CDR2 is FQNEAQ in the germline V gene (reference sequence). The CDR3 extends over 13 amino acids. V was pared by 4 bases and J by 2 bases, with 9 bases between. CDR3 residues: CASSSAGTYEQYF. The CDR3 region has the DNA TGTGCCAGCAGCTCGGCGGGAACCTACGAGCAGTACTTC.

This clone was seen once. This chain links TRBV19 with TRBJ1-2; TRBD1 agrees at 8 bases. Germline trimming cut 3 bases from V and 8 bases from J; bases unmatched to any gene: 8. Germline V lookup: CDR1 LNHDA, CDR2 SQIVND (reference sequence). The CDR3 covers 14 residues. CDR3 residues: CASSIGGQVRGYTF. In DNA, the CDR3 is TGTGCCAGTAGTATTGGGGGACAGGTTCGAGGCTACACCTTC.

The chain uses TRBV3-1 (or the pseudogene TRBV3-2) and TRBJ1-5; 7 nucleotides match TRBD1. The junction had 5 bases not matched to a gene; V was cut back by 0 bases and J by 6 bases. The CDR3 sequence is 15 residues long. Germline assignment: CDR1 LGHDT and CDR2 YNNKEL (reference sequence). Written as DNA, the CDR3 is TGTGCCAGCAGCCAAGATCAGACAGGGAGTCAGCCCCAGCATTTT. The encoded protein is CASSQDQTGSQPQHF.

The V and J genes are TRBV5-1 and TRBJ2-7; 9 positions agree with TRBD1. The CDR3 consists of 15 residues. The J segment lost 2 bases and the V segment lost 0 bases, leaving 3 bases of the junction unmatched. Germline V CDR1 and CDR2: SGHRS, YFSETQ. The CDR3 DNA reads TGCGCCAGCAGCTTGGAGGGACAGGGTACCTACGAGCAGTACTTC. Translated, it gives CASSLEGQGTYEQYF.

In this sample, this clone turned up a few times. The chain combines TRBV6-5 with TRBJ2-5; 9 bases match TRBD2. CDR3 size: 13 residues. J gave up 11 bases and V 6 bases, and 10 bases lay outside the gene matches. Germline CDR1 MNHEY, CDR2 SVGAGI. The CDR3 coding sequence is TGTGCCAGCAGAACAGCGGGGGGCGTGGTTCAGTACTTC. Encoded protein: CASRTAGGVVQYF.

The rearrangement links TRBV25-1 to TRBJ1-1; the D is unclear. Germline assignment: CDR1 MGHDK and CDR2 SYGVNS. The CDR3 consists of 13 residues. Trimming stripped 8 bases from V and 1 base from J, with 11 bases between. As DNA, the CDR3 is TGTGCCAGCGTGGCGGGTCCGAACACTGAAGCTTTCTTT. Protein sequence: CASVAGPNTEAFF.

J is TRBJ2-1 and V is TRBV29-1; D is ambiguous. The CDR3 runs to 16 residues. The V end was cut by 6 bases, the J end by 0 bases, with 18 bases between. In germline, CDR1 is SQVTM, CDR2 ANQGSEA. CDR3 region: CSVPRRQINSYNEQFF. The CDR3 bases are TGCAGCGTCCCTAGAAGGCAGATTAACTCCTACAATGAGCAGTTCTTC.

The CDR3 DNA reads as TGTGCCAGCAGCGTGACAGGGAACTCCTACAATGAGCAGTTCTTC. As protein: CASSVTGNSYNEQFF. The chain has TRBV9 and TRBJ2-1; TRBD1 matches at 7 bases. The CDR3 is made up of 15 amino acids. The J segment lost 0 bases and the V segment lost 2 bases, leaving 2 bases of the junction unmatched. CDR1 SGDLS and CDR2 YYNGEE come from the germline V gene.

This rearrangement joins TRBV6-2 or TRBV6-3 to TRBJ1-1, with 9 nucleotides matching TRBD1. CDR3 length equals 17 residues. Germline assignment: CDR1 MNHEY and CDR2 SVGEGT. V trimming: 2 bases; J trimming: 0 bases; junction bases outside the gene matches: 7. CDR3 protein: CASSYRKQGALNTEAFF. The CDR3 DNA is TGTGCCAGCAGTTACAGAAAACAGGGGGCCTTGAACACTGAAGCTTTCTTT.

This clone was seen a few times. J is TRBJ1-6 and V is TRBV5-1, with a possible D match to TRBD1 (6 bases). The CDR3 is made up of 15 amino acids. Germline assignment: CDR1 SGHRS and CDR2 YFSETQ. V was pared by 0 bases and J by 5 bases, with 9 bases between. The CDR3 bases are TGCGCCAGCAGCTTGGGGACAGCCAATAATTCACCCCTCCACTTT. It specifies CASSLGTANNSPLHF.

The CDR3 DNA is TGTGCCACCAGTGACAACCGGGACAGTTTAACCGGGGAGCTGTTTTTT. This encodes CATSDNRDSLTGELFF. The gene calls are TRBV24-1 and TRBJ2-2; TRBD1 agrees at 7 bases. The CDR3 spans 16 residues. Trimming at V came to 4 bases and at J to 5 bases, leaving 9 bases not matched to a gene. Germline assignment: CDR1 KGHDR and CDR2 SFDVKD.

This chain links TRBV24-1 with TRBJ1-4; no reliable D call. Germline V gene sequence: CDR1 KGHDR, CDR2 SFDVKD. There are 10 residues in the CDR3. V was shortened by 5 bases and J by 10 bases, with 4 bases between the two germline ends. The CDR3 sequence: CATSARKLFF. CDR3 sequence (DNA): TGTGCCACCAGTGCCCGAAAACTGTTTTTT.

The V call is TRBV5-1, the J call TRBJ2-7; D not resolved. From germline, CDR1 is SGHRS and CDR2 YFSETQ. The V end was cut by 4 bases, the J end by 6 bases, with 14 bases between. There are 13 residues in the CDR3. CDR3 in DNA: TGCGCCAGCAGCCGCTTCCTCACGGGCGAGCAGTACTTC. Encoded protein: CASSRFLTGEQYF.

The chain links TRBV10-1 to TRBJ2-1; 7 bases map to TRBD2. This CDR3 is 13 amino acids long. Per the germline V gene, CDR1 is WNHNN and CDR2 is SYGVQD (reference sequence). V gave up 4 bases and J gave up 4 bases; unmatched junction bases: 1. The CDR3, as DNA: TGCGCCAGCAGTGTGGGGGGGTACAATGAGCAGTTCTTC. It yields the protein CASSVGGYNEQFF.